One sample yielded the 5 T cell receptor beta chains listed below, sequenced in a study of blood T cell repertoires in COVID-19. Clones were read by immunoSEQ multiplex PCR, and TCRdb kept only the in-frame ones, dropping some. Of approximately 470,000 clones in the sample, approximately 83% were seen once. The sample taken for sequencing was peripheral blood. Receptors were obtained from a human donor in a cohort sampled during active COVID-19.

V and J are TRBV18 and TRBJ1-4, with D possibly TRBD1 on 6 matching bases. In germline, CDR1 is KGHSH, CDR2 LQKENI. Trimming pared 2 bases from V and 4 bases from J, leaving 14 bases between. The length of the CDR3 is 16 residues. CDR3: CASSPVIQGRNEKLFF. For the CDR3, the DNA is TGTGCCAGCTCACCAGTCATACAGGGTCGTAATGAAAAACTGTTTTTT.

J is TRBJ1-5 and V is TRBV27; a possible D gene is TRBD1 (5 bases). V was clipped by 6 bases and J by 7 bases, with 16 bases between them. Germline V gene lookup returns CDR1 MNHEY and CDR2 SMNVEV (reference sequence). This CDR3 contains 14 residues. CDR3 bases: TGTGCCAGCAGCCTCGGGGGGGGTGGACAGCCCCAGCATTTT. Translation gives CASSLGGGGQPQHF.

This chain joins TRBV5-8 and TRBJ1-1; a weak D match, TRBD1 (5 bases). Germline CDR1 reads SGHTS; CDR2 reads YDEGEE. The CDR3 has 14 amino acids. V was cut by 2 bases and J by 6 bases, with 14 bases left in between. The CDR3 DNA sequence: TGTGCCAGCAGCTTCAGGGTTTATTCTGCTGAAGCTTTCTTT. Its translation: CASSFRVYSAEAFF.

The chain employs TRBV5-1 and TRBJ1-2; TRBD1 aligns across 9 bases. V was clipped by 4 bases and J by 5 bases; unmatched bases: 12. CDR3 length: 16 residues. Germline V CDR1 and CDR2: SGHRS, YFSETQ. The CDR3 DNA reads TGCGCCAGCAGCACTACCGGGACAGGGCTCTCTTATGGCTACACCTTC. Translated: CASSTTGTGLSYGYTF. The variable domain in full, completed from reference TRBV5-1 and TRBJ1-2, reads KAGVTQTPRYLIKTRGQQVTLSCSPISGHRSVSWYQQTPGQGLQFLFEYFSETQRNKGNFPGRFSGRQFSNSRSEMNVSTLELGDSALYLCASSTTGTGLSYGYTFGSGTRLTVV.

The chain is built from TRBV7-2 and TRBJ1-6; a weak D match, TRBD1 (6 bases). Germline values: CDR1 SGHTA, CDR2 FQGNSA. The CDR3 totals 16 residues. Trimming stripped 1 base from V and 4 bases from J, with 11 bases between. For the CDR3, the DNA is TGTGCCAGCAGCTTAGATGGGGGCAGGTATAATTCACCCCTCCACTTT. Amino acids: CASSLDGGRYNSPLHF.